These 32 T cell receptor beta chains were all obtained from the same sample, sequenced in a study of cytomegalovirus exposure and HLA in healthy donors. PCR amplification relied on 60 Vbeta primers (plus 13 Jbeta primers). Libraries were prepared by immunoSEQ multiplex PCR; TCRdb keeps only in-frame clonotypes and omits some of them. The sample consists of over 150,000 clones, roughly 80% of them appearing once. The sample comprised PBMCs. These TCRs come from a woman in her twenties or thirties in good health and CMV-seropositive.

The gene calls are TRBV6-5 and TRBJ2-1; a possible D gene is TRBD2 (6 bases). Germline CDR1 MNHEY, CDR2 SVGAGI. The ends were cut back, 6 bases at V and 2 bases at J, with 11 bases in the middle. The CDR3 loop spans 14 amino acids. CDR3 protein: CASSIAATYNEQFF. The CDR3 DNA is TGTGCCAGCAGCATAGCGGCGACCTACAATGAGCAGTTCTTC.

The CDR3 protein is CAWSLSGRDYNSPLHF. The DNA for the CDR3 is TGTGCCTGGAGTCTATCAGGACGGGACTATAATTCACCCCTCCACTTT. The V gene is TRBV30, the J gene TRBJ1-6; D remains ambiguous. The CDR3 length is 16 residues. CDR1 is GTSNPN and CDR2 is SVGIG in the germline V gene (reference sequence). The V end was cut by 2 bases, the J end by 3 bases, with 14 bases between.

The chain recombines TRBV10-3 with TRBJ1-5; weak D call: TRBD1 (6 bases). Germline V lookup: CDR1 ENHRY, CDR2 SYGVKD. The germline V and J ends were trimmed by 3 bases and 7 bases, with 16 bases remaining between them. The CDR3 sequence is 15 residues long. CDR3 DNA sequence: TGTGCCATCAGTGAATTCGGCACGAGGGGGCAGCCCCAGCATTTT. As protein: CAISEFGTRGQPQHF.

J is TRBJ1-1 and V is TRBV6-5; D not resolved. The CDR3 covers 13 residues. The V gene lost 8 bases and the J gene lost 2 bases, with 12 bases spanning the gap. Germline assignment: CDR1 MNHEY and CDR2 SVGAGI. The CDR3 loop is CASDIRGNTEAFF. The CDR3, as DNA: TGTGCCAGCGATATCCGGGGAAACACTGAAGCTTTCTTT.

The chain employs TRBV27 and TRBJ2-7, with a weak D call TRBD2 (6 bases). CDR1 and CDR2 from the germline V gene are MNHEY and SMNVEV (reference sequence). Trimming stripped 3 bases from V and 3 bases from J, with 18 bases between. The CDR3 sequence is 16 residues long. The CDR3 reads CASSLRGPLGDYEQYF. Written as DNA, the CDR3 is TGTGCCAGCAGTTTGCGGGGACCCTTAGGAGACTACGAGCAGTACTTC.

This sequence joins TRBV19 and TRBJ2-7, with D possibly TRBD2 on 5 matching bases. Germline values: CDR1 LNHDA, CDR2 SQIVND (reference sequence). The length of the CDR3 is 16 residues. V lost 5 bases to trimming and J lost 2 bases, with 19 bases between them. The CDR3 loop reads CASSSGRRDLTYEQYF. In nucleotides, the CDR3 is TGTGCCAGTAGTTCCGGGCGCCGGGATCTGACCTACGAGCAGTACTTC.

V and J are TRBV7-2 and TRBJ2-5, with TRBD2 matching 11 bases. Germline trimming cut 2 bases from V and 5 bases from J; bases unmatched to any gene: 4. Germline values: CDR1 SGHTA, CDR2 FQGNSA. This CDR3 is 15 amino acids long. CDR3 in amino acids: CASSLQLAGVETQYF. CDR3 nucleotide sequence: TGTGCCAGCAGCTTACAACTAGCGGGGGTGGAGACCCAGTACTTC.

The rearrangement uses TRBV5-4 and TRBJ1-3; D gene unclear. The CDR3 consists of 17 residues. V lost 2 bases to trimming and J lost 0 bases, with 15 bases between them. The germline CDR1 and CDR2 sequences are SGHNT and YYREEE (reference sequence). The CDR3 nucleotides read TGTGCCAGCAGCTTCTGGGCGATTAATTACTCTGGAAACACCATATATTTT. The encoded protein is CASSFWAINYSGNTIYF.

The chain carries TRBV27 and TRBJ1-6; D is unclear. CDR1 and CDR2 from the germline V gene are MNHEY and SMNVEV (reference sequence). The CDR3 consists of 12 residues. Trimming removed 5 bases at V and 6 bases at J, with 5 bases between. CDR3 amino acids: CASSESNSPLHF. In nucleotides, the CDR3 is TGTGCCAGCAGTGAGAGTAATTCACCCCTCCACTTT.

The rearrangement uses TRBV2 and TRBJ1-1, with D hard to call. This CDR3 is 13 amino acids long. Per the germline V gene, CDR1 is SNHLY and CDR2 is FYNNEI. V lost 5 bases to trimming and J lost 8 bases, with 15 bases between them. The CDR3 is CASSHPPHKEAFF. CDR3 nucleotides: TGTGCCAGCAGTCACCCCCCACATAAGGAAGCTTTCTTT.

This clone was counted a single time. The chain combines TRBV6-5 with TRBJ2-7, with 10 bases that match TRBD2. CDR1 and CDR2 (germline): MNHEY, SVGAGI. The CDR3 extends over 15 amino acids. Unmatched junction bases numbered 1, after V lost 2 bases and J lost 0 bases. CDR3 sequence: CASSYLAGASYEQYF. The CDR3, as DNA: TGTGCCAGCAGTTACCTAGCGGGGGCCTCCTACGAGCAGTACTTC.

The V call is TRBV19, the J call TRBJ1-3; D remains unclear. The CDR3 extends over 14 amino acids. Germline V lookup: CDR1 LNHDA, CDR2 SQIVND (reference sequence). Trimming took off 2 bases at V and 2 bases at J, with 7 bases between the two ends. The CDR3 nucleotides are TGTGCCAGTAGTATAATAACGGCTGGAAACACCATATATTTT. Translation gives CASSIITAGNTIYF.

In its sample, this clone was seen once. The V gene is TRBV5-6, the J gene TRBJ2-4, with 8 nucleotides matching TRBD2. The trim removed 2 bases at V and 5 bases at J, leaving 6 bases unmatched. The length of the CDR3 is 15 residues. Germline V gene sequence: CDR1 SGHDT, CDR2 YYEEEE. The CDR3 bases are TGTGCCAGCAGCTTCCGGGGGGGCGCCCAAAACATTCAGTACTTC. Amino acid sequence: CASSFRGGAQNIQYF.

The chain couples TRBV9 to TRBJ1-2; 9 bases are shared with TRBD1. The CDR3 contains 15 residues. Germline-derived CDR1 and CDR2 are SGDLS and YYNGEE. After removal of 4 bases from V and 3 bases from J, the junction contained 7 bases not matched to a gene. This CDR3 is CASSTGQGGYYGYTF. CDR3 nucleotides: TGTGCCAGCAGCACGGGACAGGGCGGGTACTATGGCTACACCTTC.

This rearrangement joins TRBV5-1 to TRBJ1-3, with 7 bases lining up with TRBD1. V lost 3 bases, J lost 4 bases, and 13 bases stayed unmatched. The CDR3 consists of 17 residues. The germline V gene has CDR1 SGHRS and CDR2 YFSETQ. CDR3 region: CASSSAPTGEAGNTIYF. In DNA form, the CDR3 reads TGCGCCAGCAGCTCGGCGCCCACAGGGGAGGCAGGAAACACCATATATTTT.

V is TRBV5-1 and J is TRBJ2-1, with a weak D call TRBD1 (5 bases). Germline loops: CDR1 SGHRS, CDR2 YFSETQ. The V end was cut by 6 bases, the J end by 1 base, with 14 bases between. The CDR3 sequence is 15 residues long. Written as DNA, the CDR3 is TGCGCCAGCATATCTGGGCAGGGATCCTACAATGAGCAGTTCTTC. It translates to CASISGQGSYNEQFF.

The chain joins TRBV6-6 to TRBJ2-1, with 9 bases that match TRBD1. V shed 2 bases and J 6 bases; nucleotides not matched to a gene: 8. The CDR3 is 16 residues long. CDR1 is MNHNY and CDR2 is SVGAGI in the germline V gene (reference sequence). The CDR3 is CASSYGGTGYGNEQFF. Written as DNA, the CDR3 is TGTGCCAGCAGTTACGGGGGGACAGGGTACGGCAATGAGCAGTTCTTC.

The chain carries TRBV6-5 and TRBJ1-3; no definite D call. CDR1 is MNHEY and CDR2 is SVGAGI in the germline V gene. Trimming took off 6 bases at V and 4 bases at J, with 7 bases between the two ends. The CDR3 runs 12 residues. CDR3 sequence: CASRTEGNTIYF. The CDR3 nucleotides are TGTGCCAGCAGAACAGAGGGAAACACCATATATTTT.

This chain connects TRBV4-2 to TRBJ1-3, with D unresolved. CDR1 is LGHNA and CDR2 is YNFKEQ in the germline V gene. CDR3 length: 13 residues. Trimming cost V 0 bases and J 4 bases, with 4 bases left between them. This CDR3 is CASSQEEGNTIYF. The CDR3 nucleotides are TGTGCCAGCAGCCAAGAAGAGGGAAACACCATATATTTT.

CDR3 sequence: CASSLDRDYYEQYF. The CDR3 region has the DNA TGTGCCAGCAGCTTAGATCGGGACTACTACGAGCAGTACTTC. V is TRBV11-2 and J is TRBJ2-7, with 7 bases fitting TRBD2. Losses at the gene ends were 0 bases for V and 3 bases for J; bases not matched to a gene: 2. The CDR3 has 14 amino acids. Germline CDR1 is SGHAT and CDR2 is FQNNGV.

This clone was counted only a few times. The rearrangement links TRBV12-5 to TRBJ2-7, with a weak D call TRBD1 (5 bases). The CDR3 extends over 15 amino acids. Germline V lookup: CDR1 LGHNT, CDR2 FRNRAP. V was clipped by 2 bases and J by 2 bases, with 13 bases between them. CDR3 amino acids: CASGLSPRTPYEQYF. The CDR3, as DNA: TGTGCTAGTGGTTTGTCTCCTCGGACACCCTACGAGCAGTACTTC.

A few counts support this clone. The V and J genes are TRBV5-1 and TRBJ1-5; 9 nucleotides match TRBD1. The V gene end was trimmed by 4 bases and the J gene end by 4 bases; junction bases not matched to a gene: 6. The CDR3 covers 15 residues. In germline, CDR1 is SGHRS, CDR2 YFSETQ. Here the CDR3 reads CASSPGTGTNQPQHF. Written as DNA, the CDR3 is TGCGCCAGCAGCCCGGGGACAGGGACGAATCAGCCCCAGCATTTT. The entire variable domain, with the rest obtained from reference TRBV5-1 and TRBJ1-5, is as follows: KAGVTQTPRYLIKTRGQQVTLSCSPISGHRSVSWYQQTPGQGLQFLFEYFSETQRNKGNFPGRFSGRQFSNSRSEMNVSTLELGDSALYLCASSPGTGTNQPQHFGDGTRLSIL.

This clone was seen once. The rearrangement links TRBV2 to TRBJ2-2, with 10 bases identical to TRBD1. Trimming removed 7 bases from V and 4 bases from J; junction bases left unmatched: 6. The germline V gene encodes CDR1 SNHLY and CDR2 FYNNEI. The CDR3 runs to 15 residues. CDR3 DNA sequence: TGTGCCAGCACTTCGGGACAGGGGAGCACCGGGGAGCTGTTTTTT. It codes for CASTSGQGSTGELFF.

The rearrangement uses TRBV19 and TRBJ1-1; 8 bases fit TRBD1. J lost 6 bases, V lost 7 bases, and 10 bases had no gene match. The CDR3 runs to 14 residues. Germline V lookup: CDR1 LNHDA, CDR2 SQIVND (reference sequence). The CDR3 protein is CASIPRGRGAEAFF. CDR3 DNA sequence: TGTGCCAGTATTCCCAGGGGGCGCGGCGCTGAAGCTTTCTTT.

J is TRBJ2-1 and V is TRBV7-2, with TRBD2 matching over 7 bases. The length of the CDR3 is 15 residues. Trimming at V came to 3 bases and at J to 3 bases, leaving 5 bases not matched to a gene. CDR1 SGHTA and CDR2 FQGNSA come from the germline V gene. The CDR3 region is CASSFRSGDYNEQFF. The CDR3 coding sequence is TGTGCCAGCAGCTTCCGGAGCGGGGACTACAATGAGCAGTTCTTC.

This chain joins TRBV5-1 and TRBJ1-1; 9 bases map to TRBD1. The trim removed 4 bases at V and 1 base at J, leaving 5 bases unmatched. CDR1 and CDR2 (germline): SGHRS, YFSETQ. This CDR3 is built from 15 residues. CDR3 residues: CASSPDRGANTEAFF. The CDR3 DNA is TGCGCCAGCAGCCCGGACAGGGGTGCGAACACTGAAGCTTTCTTT.

Concerning this clone itself: A junction boundary mismatches the germline segment, possibly from a read error. The gene calls are TRBV7-9 and TRBJ1-4, with D unclear. There are 14 residues in the CDR3. The germline V gene has CDR1 SEHNR and CDR2 FQNEAQ (reference sequence). The CDR3 region has the DNA TGTTCCAGCAGTAACAGCCTCAGATACGAAAAACTGTTTTTT. This sequence encodes CSSSNSLRYEKLFF.

This clone came up once. J is TRBJ1-2 and V is TRBV5-1; 7 bases fit TRBD1. Germline CDR1 SGHRS, CDR2 YFSETQ. V gave up 0 bases and J gave up 8 bases; unmatched junction bases: 7. The CDR3 is 14 amino acids. The DNA of the CDR3 is TGCGCCAGCAGCTTGGGAACAGGGGCCAGCGGCTACACCTTC. It translates to CASSLGTGASGYTF. The variable domain in full, completed from reference TRBV5-1 and TRBJ1-2, reads KAGVTQTPRYLIKTRGQQVTLSCSPISGHRSVSWYQQTPGQGLQFLFEYFSETQRNKGNFPGRFSGRQFSNSRSEMNVSTLELGDSALYLCASSLGTGASGYTFGSGTRLTVV.

The rearrangement links TRBV30 to TRBJ1-1, with 9 bases aligning to TRBD1. Germline CDR1 GTSNPN, CDR2 SVGIG (reference sequence). This CDR3 comprises 15 residues. V was pared by 2 bases and J by 4 bases, with 8 bases of the junction left unmatched. CDR3 sequence (DNA): TGTGCCTGGAGTCCCGGGACAGGGACGGGCACTGAAGCTTTCTTT. It is translated as CAWSPGTGTGTEAFF.

This chain links TRBV5-1 with TRBJ2-2; TRBD1 aligns across 7 bases. V lost 4 bases to trimming and J lost 0 bases; unmatched junction nucleotides: 3. The V gene's germline CDR1 is SGHRS and CDR2 YFSETQ. The CDR3 is made up of 15 amino acids. The CDR3 DNA reads TGCGCCAGCAGCACCGGGACAGCGAACACCGGGGAGCTGTTTTTT. Encoded protein: CASSTGTANTGELFF.

V usage is TRBV11-2 and J usage is TRBJ2-6; the D gene is possibly TRBD1 (6 bases). V was trimmed by 7 bases and J by 12 bases, leaving 22 bases between them. This CDR3 region has 15 residues. Germline V gene data show CDR1 as SGHAT and CDR2 as FQNNGV. The CDR3 sequence is CASTPSRQGKSVLTF. In DNA form, the CDR3 reads TGTGCCAGCACCCCCTCCCGGCAGGGGAAGAGCGTCCTGACTTTC.

The chain employs TRBV5-1 and TRBJ2-7, with D possibly matching TRBD2 (5 bases). The CDR3 contains 14 residues. Trimming removed 1 base from V and 5 bases from J, with 13 bases in between. The V gene's germline CDR1 is SGHRS and CDR2 YFSETQ. The CDR3 bases are TGCGCCAGCAGCTTGAGACCGGGAAGGAACGAGCAGTACTTC. Protein: CASSLRPGRNEQYF.